This TCR beta chain was obtained from a study of T cells after yellow fever vaccination. The wider study: Low-cell-number fractions underwent preparation using SMART-Seq v4 Ultra Low Input. Findings of the study overall: Boosting was followed by the reappearance of most primary-vaccination clones (roughly 96% CD4, about 89% CD8). Repertoires sorted by FACS could include abundant clonotypes that are contaminants from the bulk population.

Concerning this clonotype: Its specificity is unknown.

TCRdb recomputed calls from the 5' RACE reads with MiXCR, one row per CDR3 protein. The data contain 450,000 to 550,000 distinct CDR3 sequences, 20% to 25% of them seen just once; the ten biggest clones take up roughly a sixth. The CDR3 contains 13 residues. With 4 bases removed from V and 3 bases from J, the gap between germline ends came to 9 bases. Germline V CDR1 and CDR2: SGHDN, FVKESK. Here the sequenced sample was PBMCs, taken approximately 20 days after the first yellow fever vaccination. The chain has TRBV14 and TRBJ2-5, with D unclear. The TCR originated in a man between 18 and 29 years old who received the YFV17D yellow fever vaccine. Here the CDR3 reads CASSPAPKETQYF. The CDR3 DNA reads TGTGCCAGCAGCCCGGCCCCTAAAGAGACCCAGTACTTC. Full variable domain (missing parts from reference TRBV14 and TRBJ2-5): EAGVTQFPSHSVIEKGQTVTLRCDPISGHDNLYWYRRVMGKEIKFLLHFVKESKQDESGMPNNRFLAERTGGTYSTLKVQPAELEDSGVYFCASSPAPKETQYFGPGTRLLVL.